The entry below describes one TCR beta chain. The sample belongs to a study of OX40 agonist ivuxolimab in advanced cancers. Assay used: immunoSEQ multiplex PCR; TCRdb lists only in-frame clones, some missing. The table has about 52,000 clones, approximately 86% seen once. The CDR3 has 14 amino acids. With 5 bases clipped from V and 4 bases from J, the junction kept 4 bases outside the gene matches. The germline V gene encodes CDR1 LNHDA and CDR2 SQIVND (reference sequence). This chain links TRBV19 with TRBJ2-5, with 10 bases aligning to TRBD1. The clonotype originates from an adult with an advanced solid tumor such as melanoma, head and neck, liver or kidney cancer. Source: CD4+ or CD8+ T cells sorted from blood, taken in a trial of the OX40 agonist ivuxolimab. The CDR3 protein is CASSATGGLETQYF. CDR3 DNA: TGTGCCAGTAGTGCGACAGGGGGCTTAGAGACCCAGTACTTC.